The 3 T cell receptor beta chains below come from one sample, sequenced in a study of cytomegalovirus exposure and HLA in healthy donors. The study ran its PCR with 60 Vbeta and 13 Jbeta primers. Assay: immunoSEQ multiplex PCR; the TCRdb copy retains only in-frame clones and omits some. This sample carries over 150,000 clones, 75% to 90% of them seen once, and the ten largest clones take 6.5% to 8.5%. The sample taken for sequencing was PBMCs. The receptors stem from a man aged 25 to 45 in good health and CMV-seropositive.

V is TRBV5-4 and J is TRBJ1-1, with 8 bases aligning to TRBD1. Trimming took 0 bases from V and 1 from J; bases not matched to a gene: 8. Germline V gives CDR1 SGHNT, CDR2 YYREEE (reference sequence). The CDR3 loop spans 17 amino acids. The CDR3 sequence is CASSLAPQGAGNTEAFF. The CDR3 DNA follows: TGTGCCAGCAGCTTGGCCCCTCAGGGGGCGGGGAACACTGAAGCTTTCTTT.

The rearrangement uses TRBV7-4 and TRBJ1-5; possibly TRBD1 for D (6 bases). CDR1 is SGHVT and CDR2 is SQSDAQ in the germline V gene. The CDR3 totals 17 residues. V gave up 1 base and J gave up 0 bases, with 13 bases separating them. DNA for the CDR3: TGTGCCAGCAGCTTAGAGCCGGGACACGATAGCAATCAGCCCCAGCATTTT. Translating it yields CASSLEPGHDSNQPQHF.

The genes are TRBV29-1 and TRBJ2-3, with a tentative D call TRBD1 (5 bases). In germline, CDR1 is SQVTM, CDR2 ANQGSEA. V lost 4 bases and J 0 bases, leaving 8 bases between the germline ends. The CDR3 is 13 residues long. The CDR3 loop is CSVATASTDTQYF. The CDR3 nucleotides are TGCAGCGTTGCGACAGCTAGCACAGATACGCAGTATTTT.